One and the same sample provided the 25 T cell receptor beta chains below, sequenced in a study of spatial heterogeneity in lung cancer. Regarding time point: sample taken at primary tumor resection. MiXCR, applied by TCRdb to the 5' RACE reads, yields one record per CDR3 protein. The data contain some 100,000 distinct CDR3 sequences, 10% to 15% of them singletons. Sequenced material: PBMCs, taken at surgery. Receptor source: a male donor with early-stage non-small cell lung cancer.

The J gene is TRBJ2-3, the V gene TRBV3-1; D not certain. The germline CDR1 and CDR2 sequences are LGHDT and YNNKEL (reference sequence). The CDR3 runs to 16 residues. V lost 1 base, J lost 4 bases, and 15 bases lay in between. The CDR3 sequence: CASSQGLEFTSDTQYF. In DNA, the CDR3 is TGTGCCAGCAGCCAAGGGCTGGAGTTTACTTCAGATACGCAGTATTTT.

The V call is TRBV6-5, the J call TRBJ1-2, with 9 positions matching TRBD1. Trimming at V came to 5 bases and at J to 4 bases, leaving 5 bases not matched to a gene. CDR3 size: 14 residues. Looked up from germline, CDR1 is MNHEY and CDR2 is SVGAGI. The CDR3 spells CASSGQGRVYGYTF. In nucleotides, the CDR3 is TGTGCCAGCAGTGGACAGGGGCGAGTCTATGGCTACACCTTC.

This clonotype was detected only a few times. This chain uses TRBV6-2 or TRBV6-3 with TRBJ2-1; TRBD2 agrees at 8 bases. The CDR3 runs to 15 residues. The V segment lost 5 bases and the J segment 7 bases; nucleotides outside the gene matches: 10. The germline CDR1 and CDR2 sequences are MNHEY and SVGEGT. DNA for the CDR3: TGTGCCAGCAGTCCACCTTCGGGAGGGTGGAATGAGCAGTTCTTC. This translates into CASSPPSGGWNEQFF.

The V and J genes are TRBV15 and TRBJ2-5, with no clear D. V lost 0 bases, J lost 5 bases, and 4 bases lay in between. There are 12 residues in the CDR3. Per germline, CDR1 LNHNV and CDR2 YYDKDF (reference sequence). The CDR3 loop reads CATSRDVETQYF. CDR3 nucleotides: TGTGCCACCAGCAGAGATGTGGAGACCCAGTACTTC.

The CDR3 loop reads CASSPGQGFQPQHF. CDR3 sequence (DNA): TGTGCCAGCTCACCGGGACAGGGTTTTCAGCCCCAGCATTTT. The chain is built from TRBV18 and TRBJ1-5; 9 nucleotides match TRBD1. The CDR3 contains 14 residues. CDR1 and CDR2 from the germline V gene are KGHSH and LQKENI. The J segment lost 6 bases and the V segment lost 3 bases, leaving 3 bases of the junction unmatched. Combining the CDR3 with reference TRBV18 and TRBJ1-5 gives the whole variable domain NAGVMQNPRHLVRRRGQEARLRCSPMKGHSHVYWYRQLPEEGLKFMVYLQKENIIDESGMPKERFSAEFPKEGPSILRIQQVVRGDSAAYFCASSPGQGFQPQHFGDGTRLSIL.

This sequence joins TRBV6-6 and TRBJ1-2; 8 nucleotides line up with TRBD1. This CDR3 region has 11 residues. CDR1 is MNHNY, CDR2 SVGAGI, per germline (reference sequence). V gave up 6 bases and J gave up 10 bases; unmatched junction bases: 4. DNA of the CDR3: TGTGCCAGCAGGGAACAGGGGGACTACACCTTC. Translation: CASREQGDYTF.

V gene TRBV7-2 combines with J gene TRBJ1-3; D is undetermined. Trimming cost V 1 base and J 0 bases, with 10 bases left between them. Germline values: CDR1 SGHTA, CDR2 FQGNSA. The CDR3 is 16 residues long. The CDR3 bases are TGTGCCAGCAGCTTAGTTGGACCGGCCTCTGGAAACACCATATATTTT. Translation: CASSLVGPASGNTIYF.

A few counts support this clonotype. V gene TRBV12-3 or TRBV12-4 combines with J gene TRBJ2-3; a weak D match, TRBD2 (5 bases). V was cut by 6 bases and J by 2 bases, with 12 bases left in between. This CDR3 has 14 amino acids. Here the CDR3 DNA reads TGTGCCAGCAGACCCGGACTCGTCACAGATACGCAGTATTTT. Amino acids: CASRPGLVTDTQYF.

The CDR3 here is CASSQQGAKIDTQYF. The CDR3 DNA sequence: TGTGCCAGCAGCCAACAGGGGGCCAAAATCGATACGCAGTATTTT. The genes are TRBV3-1 and TRBJ2-3, with TRBD1 matching 8 bases. Germline V gene sequence: CDR1 LGHDT, CDR2 YNNKEL (reference sequence). The CDR3 contains 15 residues. Trimming removed 2 bases from V and 6 bases from J; junction bases left unmatched: 7.

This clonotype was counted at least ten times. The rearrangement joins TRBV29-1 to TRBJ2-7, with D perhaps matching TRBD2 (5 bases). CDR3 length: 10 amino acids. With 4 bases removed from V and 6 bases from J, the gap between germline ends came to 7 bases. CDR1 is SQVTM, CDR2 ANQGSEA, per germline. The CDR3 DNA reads TGCAGCGTTGGAGGGCCCGAGCAGTACTTC. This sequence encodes CSVGGPEQYF.

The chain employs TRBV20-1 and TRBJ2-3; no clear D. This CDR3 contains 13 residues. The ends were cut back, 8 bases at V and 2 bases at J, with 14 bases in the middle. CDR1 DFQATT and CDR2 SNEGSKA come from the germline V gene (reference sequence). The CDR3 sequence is CSPLMDVTDTQYF. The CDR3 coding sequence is TGCAGTCCCCTCATGGACGTCACAGATACGCAGTATTTT.

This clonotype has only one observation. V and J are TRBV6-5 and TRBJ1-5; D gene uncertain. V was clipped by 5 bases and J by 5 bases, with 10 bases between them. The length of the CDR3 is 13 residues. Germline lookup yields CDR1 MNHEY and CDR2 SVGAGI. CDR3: CASSPSGDQPQHF. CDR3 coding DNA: TGTGCCAGCAGTCCGTCCGGTGATCAGCCCCAGCATTTT.

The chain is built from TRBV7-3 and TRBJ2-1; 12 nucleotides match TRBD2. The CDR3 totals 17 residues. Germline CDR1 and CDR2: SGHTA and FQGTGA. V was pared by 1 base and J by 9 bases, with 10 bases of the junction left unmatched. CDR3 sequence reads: CASSLSQTLAGGGEQFF. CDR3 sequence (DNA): TGTGCCAGCAGCTTAAGTCAGACACTAGCGGGGGGAGGTGAGCAGTTCTTC.

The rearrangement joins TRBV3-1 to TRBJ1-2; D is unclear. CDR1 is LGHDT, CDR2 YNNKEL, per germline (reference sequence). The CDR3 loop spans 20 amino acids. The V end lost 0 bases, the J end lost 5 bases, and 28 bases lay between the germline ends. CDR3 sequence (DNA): TGTGCCAGCAGCCAAGATGTAGGGAGCAGTCAAAACCTTCGCTTGTATGGCTACACCTTC. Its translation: CASSQDVGSSQNLRLYGYTF.

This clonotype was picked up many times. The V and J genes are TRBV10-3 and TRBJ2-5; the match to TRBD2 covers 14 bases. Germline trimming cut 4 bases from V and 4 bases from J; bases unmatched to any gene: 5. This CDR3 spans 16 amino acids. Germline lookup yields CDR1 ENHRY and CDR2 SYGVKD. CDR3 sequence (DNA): TGTGCCATCAGTGGTGGGACTAGCGGGAGCGGAGAGACCCAGTACTTC. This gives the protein CAISGGTSGSGETQYF.

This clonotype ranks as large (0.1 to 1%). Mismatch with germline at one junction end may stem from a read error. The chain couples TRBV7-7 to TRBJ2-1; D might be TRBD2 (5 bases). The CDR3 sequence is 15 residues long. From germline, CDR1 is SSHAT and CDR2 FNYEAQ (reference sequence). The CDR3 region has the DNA TGTGCTAGCAGCTTAGCTCCGGGAATCTACAATGAGCAGTTCTTC. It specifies CASSLAPGIYNEQFF.

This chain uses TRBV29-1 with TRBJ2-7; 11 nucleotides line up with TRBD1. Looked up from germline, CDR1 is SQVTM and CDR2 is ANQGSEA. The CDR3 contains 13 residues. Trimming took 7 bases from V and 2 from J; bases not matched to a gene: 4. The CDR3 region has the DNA TGCAGCGCTGGGACAGGGGGACCCTACGAGCAGTACTTC. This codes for CSAGTGGPYEQYF.

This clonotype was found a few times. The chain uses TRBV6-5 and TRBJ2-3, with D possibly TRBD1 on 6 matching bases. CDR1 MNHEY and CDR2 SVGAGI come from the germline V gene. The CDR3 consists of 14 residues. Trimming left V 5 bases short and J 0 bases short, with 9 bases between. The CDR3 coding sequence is TGTGCCAGCAGTAACAGGGCCAGCACAGATACGCAGTATTTT. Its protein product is CASSNRASTDTQYF.

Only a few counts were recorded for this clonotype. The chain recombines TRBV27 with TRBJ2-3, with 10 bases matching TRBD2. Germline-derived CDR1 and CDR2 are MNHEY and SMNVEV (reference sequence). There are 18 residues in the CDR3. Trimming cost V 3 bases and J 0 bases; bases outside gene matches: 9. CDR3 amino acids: CASSFRKSGRDSTDTQYF. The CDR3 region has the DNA TGTGCCAGCAGTTTCCGGAAAAGCGGGAGGGATAGCACAGATACGCAGTATTTT.

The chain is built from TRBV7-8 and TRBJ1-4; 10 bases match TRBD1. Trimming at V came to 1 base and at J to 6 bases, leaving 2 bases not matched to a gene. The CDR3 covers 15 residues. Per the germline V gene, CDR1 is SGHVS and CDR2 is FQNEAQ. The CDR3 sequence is CASSLGGTGDEKLFF. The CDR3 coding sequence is TGTGCCAGCAGCTTAGGCGGGACAGGGGATGAAAAACTGTTTTTT.

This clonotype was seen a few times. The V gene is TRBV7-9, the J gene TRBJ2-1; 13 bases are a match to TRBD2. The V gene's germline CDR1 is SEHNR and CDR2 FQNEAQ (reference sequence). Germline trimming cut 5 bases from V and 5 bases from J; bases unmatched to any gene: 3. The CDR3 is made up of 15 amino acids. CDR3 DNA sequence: TGTGCCAGCAGCACTAGCGGGAGGGCCGACAATGAGCAGTTCTTC. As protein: CASSTSGRADNEQFF.

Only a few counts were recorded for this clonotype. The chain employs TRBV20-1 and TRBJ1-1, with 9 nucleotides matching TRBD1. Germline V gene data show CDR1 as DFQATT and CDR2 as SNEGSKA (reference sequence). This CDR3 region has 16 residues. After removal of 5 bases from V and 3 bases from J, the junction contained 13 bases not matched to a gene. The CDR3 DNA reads TGCAGTGCTCCCCACCCCGGACAGGGGATGGACACTGAAGCTTTCTTT. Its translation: CSAPHPGQGMDTEAFF.

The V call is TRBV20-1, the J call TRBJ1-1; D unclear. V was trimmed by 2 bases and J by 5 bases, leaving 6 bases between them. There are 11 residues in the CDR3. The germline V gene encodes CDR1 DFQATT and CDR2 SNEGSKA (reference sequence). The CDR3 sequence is CSARWGTEAFF. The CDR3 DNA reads TGCAGTGCTAGATGGGGAACTGAAGCTTTCTTT.

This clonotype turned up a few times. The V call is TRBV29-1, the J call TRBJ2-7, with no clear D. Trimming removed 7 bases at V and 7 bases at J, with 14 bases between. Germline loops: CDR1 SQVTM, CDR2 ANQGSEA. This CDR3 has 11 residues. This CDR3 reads CSAPQGGEQYF. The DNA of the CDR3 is TGCAGCGCCCCTCAAGGCGGAGAGCAGTACTTC.

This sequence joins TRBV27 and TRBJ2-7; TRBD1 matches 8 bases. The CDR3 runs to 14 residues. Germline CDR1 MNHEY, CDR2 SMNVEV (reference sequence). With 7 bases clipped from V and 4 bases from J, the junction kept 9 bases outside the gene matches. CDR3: CASMYRRGRYEQYF. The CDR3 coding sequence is TGTGCCAGCATGTACCGCAGGGGGCGGTACGAGCAGTACTTC.